The source of this T cell receptor (beta chain) is a study of OX40 agonist ivuxolimab in advanced cancers. On the study more broadly: Patients were treated with intravenous ivuxolimab, dosed at 0.01 to 10 mg/kg and infused every 2 weeks.

About this clone itself: Its target is unknown.

V was cut by 2 bases and J by 4 bases, with 12 bases left in between. Germline CDR1 SGHRS, CDR2 YFSETQ. CDR3 length: 14 amino acids. TCRdb's copy holds only in-frame clones and misses some; the assay was immunoSEQ multiplex PCR. The sample has around 50,000 clones, roughly 88% seen once; the top ten hold under 4%. General study points: The specificity for antigen of the expanded peripheral T cells was not determined.

The chain couples TRBV5-1 to TRBJ1-1, with a tentative D call TRBD1 (5 bases). The source material was CD4+ or CD8+ T cells sorted from blood, sampled in a trial of the OX40 agonist ivuxolimab. The clonotype comes from an adult with an advanced solid tumor such as melanoma, head and neck, liver or kidney cancer. The CDR3 is CASSLGAEGTEAFF. DNA of the CDR3: TGCGCCAGCAGCTTAGGGGCTGAGGGCACTGAAGCTTTCTTT.